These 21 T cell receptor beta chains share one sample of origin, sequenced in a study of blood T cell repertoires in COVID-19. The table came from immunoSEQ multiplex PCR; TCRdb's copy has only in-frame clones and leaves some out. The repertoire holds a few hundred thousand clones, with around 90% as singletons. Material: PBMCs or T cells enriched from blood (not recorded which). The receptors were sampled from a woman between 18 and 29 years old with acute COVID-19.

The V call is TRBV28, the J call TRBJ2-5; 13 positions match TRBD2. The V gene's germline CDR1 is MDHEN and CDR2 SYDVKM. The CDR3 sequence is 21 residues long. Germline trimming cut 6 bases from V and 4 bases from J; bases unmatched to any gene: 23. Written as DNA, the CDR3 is TGTGCCAGCAGGGTACCGCCCCGGACTAGCGGGAGTTGGGGGGCATCAGAGACCCAGTACTTC. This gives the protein CASRVPPRTSGSWGASETQYF.

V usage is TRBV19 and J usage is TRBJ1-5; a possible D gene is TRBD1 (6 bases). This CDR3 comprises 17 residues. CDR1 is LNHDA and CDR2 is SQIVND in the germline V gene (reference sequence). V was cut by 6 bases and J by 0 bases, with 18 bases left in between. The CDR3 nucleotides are TGTGCCAGTAGGGAATTATTCAGGGGCCCTAGCAATCAGCCCCAGCATTTT. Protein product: CASRELFRGPSNQPQHF. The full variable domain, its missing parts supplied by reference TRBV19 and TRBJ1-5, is DGGITQSPKYLFRKEGQNVTLSCEQNLNHDAMYWYRQDPGQGLRLIYYSQIVNDFQKGDIAEGYSVSREKKESFPLTVTSAQKNPTAFYLCASRELFRGPSNQPQHFGDGTRLSIL.

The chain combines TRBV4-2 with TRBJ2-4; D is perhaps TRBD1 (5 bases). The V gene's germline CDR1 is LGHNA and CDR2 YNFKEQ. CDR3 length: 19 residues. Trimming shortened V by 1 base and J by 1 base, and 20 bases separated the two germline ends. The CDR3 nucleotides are TGTGCCAGCAGCCAAGGAGCAGACCCAGGGTCAGGGGCCAAAAACATTCAGTACTTC. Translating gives CASSQGADPGSGAKNIQYF.

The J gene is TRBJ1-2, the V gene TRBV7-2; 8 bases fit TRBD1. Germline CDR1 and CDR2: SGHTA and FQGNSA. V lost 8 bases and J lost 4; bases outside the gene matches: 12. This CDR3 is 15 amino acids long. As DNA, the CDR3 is TGTGCCAGCTCTGTCGACAGGGGATCTGGCTATGGCTACACCTTC. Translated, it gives CASSVDRGSGYGYTF.

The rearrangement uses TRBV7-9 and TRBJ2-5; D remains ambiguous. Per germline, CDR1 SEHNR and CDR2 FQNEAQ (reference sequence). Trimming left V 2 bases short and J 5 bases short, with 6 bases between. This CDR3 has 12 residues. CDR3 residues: CASSLNGETQYF. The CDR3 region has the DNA TGTGCCAGCAGCTTAAACGGGGAGACCCAGTACTTC.

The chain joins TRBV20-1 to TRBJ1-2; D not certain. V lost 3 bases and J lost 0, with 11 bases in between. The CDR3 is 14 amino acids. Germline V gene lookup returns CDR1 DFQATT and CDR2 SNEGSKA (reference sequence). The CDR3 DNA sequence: TGCAGTGCTAGTTCGGAGGAGCCTAACTATGGCTACACCTTC. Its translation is CSASSEEPNYGYTF.

The CDR3 spells CAISEPIGRPGHSPYEQYF. The CDR3 DNA reads as TGTGCCATCAGTGAGCCCATCGGCCGGCCCGGACATTCACCCTACGAGCAGTACTTC. J is TRBJ2-7 and V is TRBV10-3; D may be TRBD1 (5 bases). The CDR3 is 19 residues long. The germline V gene encodes CDR1 ENHRY and CDR2 SYGVKD. Trimming took off 2 bases at V and 2 bases at J, with 25 bases between the two ends.

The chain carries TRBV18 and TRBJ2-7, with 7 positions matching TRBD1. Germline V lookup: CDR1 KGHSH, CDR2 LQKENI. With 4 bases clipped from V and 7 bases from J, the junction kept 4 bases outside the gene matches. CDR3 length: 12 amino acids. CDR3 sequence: CASSLYRGEQYF. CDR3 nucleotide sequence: TGTGCCAGCTCACTATACAGGGGTGAGCAGTACTTC. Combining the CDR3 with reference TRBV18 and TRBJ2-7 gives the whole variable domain NAGVMQNPRHLVRRRGQEARLRCSPMKGHSHVYWYRQLPEEGLKFMVYLQKENIIDESGMPKERFSAEFPKEGPSILRIQQVVRGDSAAYFCASSLYRGEQYFGPGTRLTVT.

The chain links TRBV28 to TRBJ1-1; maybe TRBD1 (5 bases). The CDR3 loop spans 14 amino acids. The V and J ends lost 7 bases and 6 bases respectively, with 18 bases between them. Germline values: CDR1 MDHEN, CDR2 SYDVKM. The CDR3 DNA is TGTGCCAGCAAAGGAACAGGTTATTTCCCTGAAGCTTTCTTT. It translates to CASKGTGYFPEAFF.

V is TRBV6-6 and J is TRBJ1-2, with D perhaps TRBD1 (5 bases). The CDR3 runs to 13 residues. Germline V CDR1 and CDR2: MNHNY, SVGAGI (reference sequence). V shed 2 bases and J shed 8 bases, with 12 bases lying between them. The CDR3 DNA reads TGTGCCAGCAGTTACGCAGGGCTGGAGGGCTACACCTTC. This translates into CASSYAGLEGYTF.

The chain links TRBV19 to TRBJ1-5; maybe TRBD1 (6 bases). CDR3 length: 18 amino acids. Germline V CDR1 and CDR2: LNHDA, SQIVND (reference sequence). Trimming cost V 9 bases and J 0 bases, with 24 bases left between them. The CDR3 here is CASGSPWGTLYSNQPQHF. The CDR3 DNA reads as TGTGCCAGCGGATCCCCGTGGGGGACACTCTATAGCAATCAGCCCCAGCATTTT.

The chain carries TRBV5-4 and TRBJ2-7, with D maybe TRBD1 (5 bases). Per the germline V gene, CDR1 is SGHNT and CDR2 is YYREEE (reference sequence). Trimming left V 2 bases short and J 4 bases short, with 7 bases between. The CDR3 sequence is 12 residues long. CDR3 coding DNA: TGTGCCAGCAGCTTTGACAGATACGAGCAGTACTTC. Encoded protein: CASSFDRYEQYF.

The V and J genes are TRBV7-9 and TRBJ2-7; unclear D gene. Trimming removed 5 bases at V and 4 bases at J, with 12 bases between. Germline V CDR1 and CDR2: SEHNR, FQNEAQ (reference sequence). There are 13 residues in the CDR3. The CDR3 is CASSRSLDYEQYF. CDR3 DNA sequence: TGTGCCAGCAGCCGTTCTTTAGATTACGAGCAGTACTTC.

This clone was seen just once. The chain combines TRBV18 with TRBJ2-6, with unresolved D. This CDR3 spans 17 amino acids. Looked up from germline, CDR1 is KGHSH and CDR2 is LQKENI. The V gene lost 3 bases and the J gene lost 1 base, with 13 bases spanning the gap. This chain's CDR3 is CASSPDTTYSGANVLTF. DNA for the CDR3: TGTGCCAGCTCACCCGACACCACCTATTCTGGGGCCAACGTCCTGACTTTC. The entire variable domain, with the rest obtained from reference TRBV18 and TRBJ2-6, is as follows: NAGVMQNPRHLVRRRGQEARLRCSPMKGHSHVYWYRQLPEEGLKFMVYLQKENIIDESGMPKERFSAEFPKEGPSILRIQQVVRGDSAAYFCASSPDTTYSGANVLTFGAGSRLTVL.

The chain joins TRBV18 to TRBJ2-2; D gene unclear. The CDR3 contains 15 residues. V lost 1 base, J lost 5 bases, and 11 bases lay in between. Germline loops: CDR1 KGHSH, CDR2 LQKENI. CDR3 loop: CASSPRVAVTGELFF. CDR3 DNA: TGTGCCAGCTCACCACGGGTGGCGGTGACCGGGGAGCTGTTTTTT.

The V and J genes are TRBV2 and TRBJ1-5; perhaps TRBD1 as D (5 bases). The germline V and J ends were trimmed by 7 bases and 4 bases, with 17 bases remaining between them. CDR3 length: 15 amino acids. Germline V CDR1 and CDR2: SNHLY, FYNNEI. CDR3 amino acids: CASKPEGLLNQPQHF. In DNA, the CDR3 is TGTGCCAGCAAACCAGAGGGACTCTTAAATCAGCCCCAGCATTTT.

The CDR3 loop reads CASSSLAGSTDTQYF. In DNA, the CDR3 is TGTGCCAGCAGTTCACTAGCGGGGAGCACAGATACGCAGTATTTT. The chain joins TRBV7-6 to TRBJ2-3, with 10 bases identical to TRBD2. The CDR3 loop spans 15 amino acids. Trimming took 6 bases from V and 0 from J; bases not matched to a gene: 3. Germline CDR1 SGHVS, CDR2 FNYEAQ. Based on the CDR3 plus reference TRBV7-6 and TRBJ2-3, the full variable domain is GAGVSQSPRYKVTKRGQDVALRCDPISGHVSLYWYRQALGQGPEFLTYFNYEAQQDKSGLPNDRFSAERPEGSISTLTIQRTEQRDSAMYRCASSSLAGSTDTQYFGPGTRLTVL.

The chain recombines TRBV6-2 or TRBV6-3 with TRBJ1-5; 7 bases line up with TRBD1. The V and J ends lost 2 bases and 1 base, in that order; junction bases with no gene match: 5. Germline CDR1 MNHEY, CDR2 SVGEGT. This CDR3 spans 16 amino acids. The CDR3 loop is CASSYVDRVSNQPQHF. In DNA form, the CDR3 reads TGTGCCAGCAGTTACGTTGACAGGGTGAGCAATCAGCCCCAGCATTTT.

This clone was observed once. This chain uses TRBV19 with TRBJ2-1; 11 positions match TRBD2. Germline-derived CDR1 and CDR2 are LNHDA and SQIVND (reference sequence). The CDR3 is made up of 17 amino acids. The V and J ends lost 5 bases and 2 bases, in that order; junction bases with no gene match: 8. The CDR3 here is CASSLLLSGRAYNEQFF. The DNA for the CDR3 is TGTGCCAGTAGTCTCCTTCTTAGCGGGAGGGCCTACAATGAGCAGTTCTTC.

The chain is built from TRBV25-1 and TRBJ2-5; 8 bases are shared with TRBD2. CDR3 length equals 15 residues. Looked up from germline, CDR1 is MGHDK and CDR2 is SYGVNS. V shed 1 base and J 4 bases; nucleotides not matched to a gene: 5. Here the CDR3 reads CASSESAGVRETQYF. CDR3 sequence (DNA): TGTGCCAGCAGTGAATCAGCGGGAGTGAGAGAGACCCAGTACTTC.

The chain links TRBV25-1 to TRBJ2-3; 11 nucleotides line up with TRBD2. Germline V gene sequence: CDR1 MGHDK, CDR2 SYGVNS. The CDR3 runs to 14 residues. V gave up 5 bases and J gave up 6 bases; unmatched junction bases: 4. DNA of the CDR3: TGTGCCAGCAGTTTTAGCGGGGGGGAGGATACGCAGTATTTT. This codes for CASSFSGGEDTQYF.